The rows below give T cell receptor beta chains drawn from one sample of a study of blood T cell repertoires in COVID-19. Profiled with immunoSEQ multiplex PCR; TCRdb holds only in-frame clones, not every one. The profile shows almost 400,000 clones, 89% of them singletons. Sequenced input: PBMCs or T cells enriched from blood (not recorded which). Source of these receptors: a woman in her twenties or thirties who had recovered from COVID-19. Each CDR3 is given with its conserved first and last residue. A D gene is named only where the DNA matches it firmly.

>TRBV7-2|-
CASSVNRVYEQYF
>TRBV27|TRBD1
CASITPDRGPYEQYF
>TRBV6-5|-
CASSYSEADFNYGYTF
>TRBV27|TRBD1
CASSSLGQGAGKLFF
>TRBV27|-
CASSPITANTEAFF
>TRBV5-6|TRBD1
CASSLSGQGESYGYTF
>TRBV30|-
CAWSGPGNQPQHF
>TRBV4-1|-
CASSQDTGGEQYF
>TRBV5-5|TRBD2
CASSLLLAGRYNEQFF
>TRBV3-1/TRBV3-2|TRBD1
CASSRTGVHYGYTF
>TRBV27|-
CASSLVNTGELFF
>TRBV25-1|TRBD1
CASREFRGKNTEAFF
>TRBV29-1|TRBD1
CSVGTGTYEQYF
>TRBV2|TRBD1
CASKEGTGLPKLFF
>TRBV7-2|TRBD2
CASSLAWGLGPQETQYF
>TRBV9|TRBD2
CASSVGLAGGRDTQYF
>TRBV19|-
CASSIAGDSAHYEQYF
>TRBV6-5|-
CASSQGSSYNSPLHF
>TRBV4-1|TRBD1
CASSQQTGWSYEQYF
>TRBV5-1|-
CASSLNRGTEAFF
>TRBV18|-
CASSEEVFSYEQYF
>TRBV10-1|-
CASSEGGGRMHF
>TRBV7-9|TRBD1
CASSLGTGGSGEQFF
>TRBV5-8|TRBD1
CASSYRRQGGGYTF
>TRBV28|TRBD1
CASSLYRGDEKLFF
>TRBV4-1|TRBD1
CASSHEDRDTGELFF
>TRBV28|TRBD1
CASSPGQANEKLFF
>TRBV6-1|TRBD2
CASSEPGLAVDEQYF
>TRBV18|TRBD2
CASSPRLAGGETQYF
>TRBV13|TRBD1
CASSFQGADQPQHF
>TRBV5-1|-
CASSLVLRDTEAFF
>TRBV10-3|-
CATGGGGRTDTQYF
>TRBV6-5|-
CASRARGGPYEQYF
>TRBV5-4|TRBD1
CASSPAGRTGDSYEQYF
>TRBV27|-
CASSFAADYEQYF
>TRBV3-1/TRBV3-2|TRBD2
CASSQSPGLGVEQYF
>TRBV5-1|TRBD1
CASSLETGVRGNSPLHF
>TRBV9|TRBD2
CASGKTSGRSNEQFF
>TRBV7-8|-
CASSSSAMNTEAFF
>TRBV2|-
CASSERTVTEAFF
>TRBV2|TRBD1
CASINHRQGDGGYTF
>TRBV27|-
CASRWNTGYGYTF
>TRBV6-2/TRBV6-3|TRBD1
CASSNDRANQPQHF
>TRBV6-1|TRBD1
CASSARQGASLSGELFF
>TRBV10-3|TRBD2
CAISESSGGAIEQFF
>TRBV5-1|-
CASRWTDGGTQYF
>TRBV4-2|TRBD1
CASSLPRTGFTDTQYF
>TRBV5-4|-
CASSFGPPAETQYF
>TRBV27|TRBD1
CASSLSTGGNQPQHF
>TRBV27|-
CASSPEGYGYTF
>TRBV7-9|TRBD2
CASSLAGTSAYNEQFF
>TRBV3-1/TRBV3-2|TRBD1
CASSQVPTGGAAVYEQYF
>TRBV4-1|-
CASSQEAGISNQPQHF
>TRBV5-1|TRBD1
CASSLTGSGTATYEQYF
>TRBV5-4|-
CASSLVPFYEQYF
>TRBV19|-
CASSTGVGQIYNEQFF
>TRBV7-7|TRBD2
CASNPWGSGRGSQETQYF